These 17 T cell receptor beta chains were all obtained from the same sample, sequenced in a study of OX40 agonist ivuxolimab in advanced cancers. Libraries came from the immunoSEQ multiplex PCR assay. The clones in this table, taken by TCRdb from immuneACCESS, are in-frame only. Not every clone is retained; where verified, under half of the shortfall comes from an unresolved V gene, and the cause of the rest is unknown. The sample profile shows approximately 79,000 clones; roughly 94% of them were found once. The ten largest make up roughly 22% of the sample. The starting material was CD4+ or CD8+ T cells sorted from blood, obtained in a trial of the OX40 agonist ivuxolimab. The receptor source for this set is an adult with an advanced solid tumor such as melanoma, head and neck, liver or kidney cancer.

The gene calls are TRBV7-9 and TRBJ2-1; TRBD2 matches 11 bases. This CDR3 has 16 amino acids. Germline loops: CDR1 SEHNR, CDR2 FQNEAQ (reference sequence). V lost 8 bases and J lost 1; bases outside the gene matches: 7. The CDR3 here is CASPPGLAESYNEQFF. The CDR3 DNA reads TGTGCCAGCCCCCCGGGACTAGCGGAATCCTACAATGAGCAGTTCTTC.

The gene calls are TRBV6-1 and TRBJ2-2; 8 bases map to TRBD1. Germline assignment: CDR1 MNHNS and CDR2 SASEGT. The CDR3 totals 14 residues. The V and J ends lost 7 bases and 4 bases, in that order; junction bases with no gene match: 5. CDR3 region: CASNDRGGTGELFF. In DNA, the CDR3 is TGTGCCAGCAATGACAGGGGCGGCACCGGGGAGCTGTTTTTT.

The V call is TRBV6-1, the J call TRBJ2-7; D perhaps matches TRBD2 (7 bases). V was pared by 4 bases and J by 2 bases, with 21 bases between. The length of the CDR3 is 17 residues. In germline, CDR1 is MNHNS, CDR2 SASEGT. The CDR3 reads CASSGYLGGQSPYEQYF. CDR3 bases: TGTGCCAGCAGTGGATACCTCGGGGGGCAATCCCCCTACGAGCAGTACTTC.

The CDR3 sequence is CASSHLTGARDTEAFF. Written as DNA, the CDR3 is TGTGCCAGCAGCCACTTGACAGGGGCCCGGGACACTGAAGCTTTCTTT. The chain is built from TRBV27 and TRBJ1-1; 8 bases are shared with TRBD1. The CDR3 consists of 16 residues. The V gene end was trimmed by 6 bases and the J gene end by 3 bases; junction bases not matched to a gene: 12. Germline loops: CDR1 MNHEY, CDR2 SMNVEV (reference sequence).

V usage is TRBV14 and J usage is TRBJ2-1; weak D call: TRBD2 (6 bases). Germline values: CDR1 SGHDN, CDR2 FVKESK. The CDR3 spans 17 residues. Deletions cut 1 base from V and 9 bases from J, with 22 bases between. CDR3 nucleotide sequence: TGTGCCAGCAGCCAAGTATTCGGGGGTATTGGTACTGGTGAGCAGTTCTTC. It yields the protein CASSQVFGGIGTGEQFF. Variable domain in full (rest from reference TRBV14 and TRBJ2-1): EAGVTQFPSHSVIEKGQTVTLRCDPISGHDNLYWYRRVMGKEIKFLLHFVKESKQDESGMPNNRFLAERTGGTYSTLKVQPAELEDSGVYFCASSQVFGGIGTGEQFFGPGTRLTVL.

This chain uses TRBV4-1 with TRBJ1-1; D is uncertain. In germline, CDR1 is MGHRA, CDR2 YSYEKL. The CDR3 sequence is 15 residues long. The V and J ends lost 2 bases and 3 bases respectively, with 13 bases between them. The CDR3, as DNA: TGCGCCAGCAGCCAAATGAGCAGAATGGACACTGAAGCTTTCTTT. This sequence encodes CASSQMSRMDTEAFF.

This clone occurred once. This sequence joins TRBV6-6 and TRBJ1-2; D is perhaps TRBD1 (5 bases). V lost 4 bases to trimming and J lost 7 bases, with 19 bases between them. This CDR3 region has 15 residues. Germline V gene sequence: CDR1 MNHNY, CDR2 SVGAGI (reference sequence). The CDR3 sequence: CASSCLNGRECGYTF. The CDR3 DNA is TGTGCCAGCAGTTGCTTGAACGGCAGGGAGTGTGGCTACACCTTC.

The CDR3 DNA is TGTGCCAGCAGTATTGGGGGAGCCTACGAGCAGTACTTC. Protein product: CASSIGGAYEQYF. The V and J genes are TRBV5-4 and TRBJ2-7; D is perhaps TRBD1 or TRBD2 (5 bases each). V was pared by 5 bases and J by 2 bases, with 11 bases between. The CDR3 is 13 residues long. The germline CDR1 and CDR2 sequences are SGHNT and YYREEE (reference sequence).

The gene calls are TRBV7-6 and TRBJ2-7; 10 bases match TRBD1. From germline, CDR1 is SGHVS and CDR2 FNYEAQ. The V segment lost 5 bases and the J segment 6 bases; nucleotides outside the gene matches: 4. The CDR3 covers 13 residues. The CDR3 DNA sequence: TGTGCCAGCAGCGTGGGACAGGGGTTCGAGCAGTACTTC. Its translation is CASSVGQGFEQYF. Using reference TRBV7-6 and TRBJ2-7 for the parts outside the CDR3, the full variable domain is GAGVSQSPRYKVTKRGQDVALRCDPISGHVSLYWYRQALGQGPEFLTYFNYEAQQDKSGLPNDRFSAERPEGSISTLTIQRTEQRDSAMYRCASSVGQGFEQYFGPGTRLTVT.

The CDR3 protein is CASSYKGKNNEQFF. The CDR3 nucleotides read TGTGCCAGTAGTTATAAGGGAAAAAACAATGAGCAGTTCTTC. The chain couples TRBV19 to TRBJ2-1; no definite D call. Per germline, CDR1 LNHDA and CDR2 SQIVND (reference sequence). The CDR3 runs to 14 residues. V was pared by 5 bases and J by 5 bases, with 13 bases between.

V and J are TRBV11-2 and TRBJ1-1, with 10 bases fitting TRBD1. This CDR3 contains 19 residues. Germline V gene sequence: CDR1 SGHAT, CDR2 FQNNGV. The ends lost 1 base at V and 1 base at J; junction bases unmatched: 12. The CDR3, as DNA: TGTGCCAGCAGCTTAGGACACCGGGACAGGGGAAGGAAGAACACTGAAGCTTTCTTT. Residues: CASSLGHRDRGRKNTEAFF. The full variable domain, completed using reference TRBV11-2 and TRBJ1-1, is EAGVAQSPRYKIIEKRQSVAFWCNPISGHATLYWYQQILGQGPKLLIQFQNNGVVDDSQLPKDRFSAERLKGVDSTLKIQPAKLEDSAVYLCASSLGHRDRGRKNTEAFFGQGTRLTVV.

The chain joins TRBV10-3 to TRBJ2-3, with no clear D. The V end was cut by 6 bases, the J end by 0 bases, with 13 bases between. Germline-derived CDR1 and CDR2 are ENHRY and SYGVKD. The CDR3 sequence is 15 residues long. The CDR3 bases are TGTGCCATCAGGTCGATCGAACCTAGCACAGATACGCAGTATTTT. Translating gives CAIRSIEPSTDTQYF.

This rearrangement joins TRBV19 to TRBJ2-5; D is unresolved. The V gene lost 3 bases and the J gene lost 7 bases, with 24 bases spanning the gap. CDR3 length: 17 amino acids. The germline gives CDR1 LNHDA, CDR2 SQIVND (reference sequence). CDR3 bases: TGTGCCAGTAGTATTGGGCAACTCCTAGGTTTACGAGGGACCCAGTACTTC. Amino acids: CASSIGQLLGLRGTQYF.

This clone is a singleton in its sample. V and J are TRBV6-5 and TRBJ2-5, with D perhaps assigned TRBD1 or TRBD2 (5 bases each). V was shortened by 8 bases and J by 5 bases, with 21 bases between the two germline ends. The CDR3 consists of 15 residues. The germline gives CDR1 MNHEY, CDR2 SVGAGI. The CDR3 spells CASGEPGRGGETQYF. CDR3 sequence (DNA): TGTGCCAGCGGCGAACCGGGACGCGGTGGGGAGACCCAGTACTTC.

This chain links TRBV6-1 with TRBJ2-7; TRBD1 matches at 9 bases. The CDR3 is 13 residues long. Germline CDR1 is MNHNS and CDR2 is SASEGT. Trimming cost V 4 bases and J 5 bases; bases outside gene matches: 3. CDR3 in amino acids: CASSAGQGDEQYF. CDR3 DNA: TGTGCCAGCAGTGCGGGACAGGGAGACGAGCAGTACTTC.

For this clone: Germline and junction disagree at one end, which may indicate a read error. The chain joins TRBV7-7 to TRBJ2-3; 10 bases map to TRBD2. Germline V CDR1 and CDR2: SSHAT, FNYEAQ (reference sequence). The CDR3 length is 17 residues. CDR3 sequence reads: CASSLGPAGGGTDTQYF. The CDR3 region has the DNA TGTGCTAGCAGCTTAGGTCCAGCGGGAGGGGGAACAGATACGCAGTATTTT.

V is TRBV19 and J is TRBJ2-3, with 10 bases aligning to TRBD1. CDR3 length: 16 amino acids. V shed 5 bases, J shed 6 bases, and the junction held 11 bases outside the gene matches. Looked up from germline, CDR1 is LNHDA and CDR2 is SQIVND (reference sequence). In DNA, the CDR3 is TGTGCCAGTAGTTTCTACCGGGACAGGGGTTGGGATACGCAGTATTTT. It encodes CASSFYRDRGWDTQYF.